The rows below give T cell receptor beta chains drawn from one sample of a study of OX40 agonist ivuxolimab in advanced cancers. Generated by immunoSEQ multiplex PCR, the TCRdb table keeps only in-frame clones and is missing some. The table lists roughly 86,000 clones, roughly nine tenths of them singletons, with around 2.8% in the top ten. The sample here was CD4+ or CD8+ T cells sorted from blood, taken in a trial of the OX40 agonist ivuxolimab. Receptors were obtained from an adult with an advanced solid tumor such as melanoma, head and neck, liver or kidney cancer. Each CDR3 is given with its conserved first and last residue. A D gene is named only where the DNA matches it firmly. Part of the rows lack a size; the others show once, few, many or a class for expanded clones.

>-|TRBJ1-1|-|TRBV2
CASSGQGNTEAFF
TGTGCCAGCAGTGGTCAGGGGAACACTGAAGCTTTCTTT
>-|TRBJ2-4|-|TRBV7-9
CASSFPTGHLSLAKNIQYF
TGTGCCAGCAGCTTTCCAACGGGACACTTAAGTCTAGCCAAAAACATTCAGTACTTC
>-|TRBJ1-1|-|TRBV7-2
CASSLAPGRGGTEAFF
TGTGCCAGCAGCTTAGCCCCCGGGAGGGGGGGCACTGAAGCTTTCTTT
>-|TRBJ2-7|TRBD2|TRBV18
CASSAGRDREQYF
TGTGCCAGCTCAGCAGGGAGGGATCGCGAGCAGTACTTC
>-|TRBJ2-5|-|TRBV5-4
CASSLGTSETQYF
TGTGCCAGCAGCTTGGGGACCTCAGAGACCCAGTACTTC
>-|TRBJ2-1|TRBD1|TRBV6-5
CASRKGQGSNEQFF
TGTGCCAGCAGAAAGGGACAGGGGTCCAATGAGCAGTTCTTC
>-|TRBJ1-1|-|TRBV5-1
CASSNSRGSTEAFF
TGCGCCAGCTCCAACTCTAGAGGGTCCACTGAAGCTTTCTTT
>-|TRBJ1-2|-|TRBV12-5
CASEEAYYGYTF
TGTGCTTCCGAAGAGGCGTACTATGGCTACACCTTC
>-|TRBJ2-4|-|TRBV11-2
CASSRDRTNIQYF
TGTGCCAGCAGCCGCGACAGAACAAACATTCAGTACTTC
>once|TRBJ2-1|TRBD1|TRBV4-2
CASSQRDRTHLYNEQFF
TGTGCCAGCAGCCAAAGGGACAGAACCCACCTATACAATGAGCAGTTCTTC
>-|TRBJ1-1|-|TRBV7-2
CASSPPREGNTEAFF
TGTGCCAGCAGCCCCCCCAGGGAGGGCAACACTGAAGCTTTCTTT
>-|TRBJ1-2|-|TRBV30
CAWSPGSLFPNLNYGYTF
TGTGCCTGGAGTCCGGGATCCCTTTTTCCGAACTTAAACTATGGCTACACCTTC
>-|TRBJ2-7|-|TRBV6-5
CASTPASSYEQYF
TGTGCCAGCACCCCGGCATCCTCCTACGAGCAGTACTTC
>-|TRBJ1-1|-|TRBV9
CASTRGPEAFF
TGTGCCAGCACGCGGGGCCCTGAAGCTTTCTTT
>-|TRBJ2-3|-|TRBV5-4
CASSLDTDTQYF
TGTGCCAGCAGCTTGGACACAGATACGCAGTATTTT
>-|TRBJ1-3|-|TRBV28
CASSTRSSVLSGNTIYF
TGTGCCAGCAGCACCAGATCCTCCGTTCTCTCTGGAAACACCATATATTTT
>once|TRBJ2-4|-|TRBV27
CASSFRAGVAKNIQYF
TGTGCCAGCAGTTTTAGGGCGGGTGTAGCCAAAAACATTCAGTACTTC
>-|TRBJ2-5|-|TRBV5-5
CASSFQETQYF
TGTGCCAGCAGCTTCCAGGAGACCCAGTACTTC
>-|TRBJ1-2|-|TRBV5-1
CASSLSSTYGYTF
TGCGCCAGCAGCTTGAGTAGCACCTATGGCTACACCTTC
>few|TRBJ2-1|-|TRBV19
CASSFQSGLSYNEQFF
TGTGCCAGTAGCTTCCAAAGTGGGCTCTCCTACAATGAGCAGTTCTTC
>-|TRBJ2-5|TRBD1|TRBV19
CASSLGQGGETQYF
TGTGCCAGTAGTCTAGGACAGGGAGGAGAGACCCAGTACTTC
>-|TRBJ1-3|-|TRBV5-1
CASSVSGFPGNTIYF
TGCGCCAGCAGCGTATCAGGGTTTCCTGGAAACACCATATATTTT
>-|TRBJ1-4|TRBD1|TRBV15
CATSSEQGDEKLFF
TGTGCCACCAGCAGTGAACAGGGGGATGAAAAACTGTTTTTT
>-|TRBJ1-4|TRBD1|TRBV28
CASSLGPGGTNEKLFF
TGTGCCAGCAGTTTAGGGCCAGGGGGGACTAATGAAAAACTGTTTTTT
>-|TRBJ2-3|TRBD2|TRBV5-1
CASSQTSGGANTQYF
TGCGCCAGCAGCCAGACTAGCGGGGGGGCTAATACGCAGTATTTT
>-|TRBJ2-5|-|TRBV28
CASNRGGSGETQYF
TGTGCCAGCAACAGAGGAGGGTCCGGGGAGACCCAGTACTTC
>-|TRBJ1-2|-|TRBV10-2
CASSESEWLRGYTF
TGCGCCAGCAGTGAGTCGGAGTGGCTACGTGGCTACACCTTC
>-|TRBJ1-1|-|TRBV7-9
CASSYYTEAFF
TGTGCCAGCAGCTACTACACTGAAGCTTTCTTT
>few|TRBJ1-5|-|TRBV6-1
CASHTTGFGNQPQHF
TGTGCCAGCCATACGACGGGGTTTGGCAATCAGCCCCAGCATTTT
>-|TRBJ2-1|-|TRBV19
CASRPGTPYNEQFF
TGTGCCAGCCGACCCGGGACTCCCTACAATGAGCAGTTCTTC
>-|TRBJ1-1|TRBD1|TRBV5-1
CASSDGIQGAGEAFF
TGCGCCAGCTCCGATGGAATCCAGGGGGCCGGTGAAGCTTTCTTT
>-|TRBJ2-3|-|TRBV10-1
CASSEDRRTDTQYF
TGCGCCAGCAGTGAGGACCGTCGCACAGATACGCAGTATTTT
>-|TRBJ1-1|-|TRBV6-5
CASSPGSWNTEAFF
TGTGCCAGCAGTCCCGGCTCATGGAACACTGAAGCTTTCTTT
>-|TRBJ1-5|TRBD1|TRBV18
CASSPQGASNQPQHF
TGTGCCAGCTCACCCCAGGGGGCAAGCAATCAGCCCCAGCATTTT
>once|TRBJ1-5|-|TRBV6-5
CASNPNGIFQPQHF
TGTGCCAGCAACCCTAATGGGATTTTTCAGCCCCAGCATTTT
>-|TRBJ1-1|-|TRBV5-1
CASTSQGQGTEAFF
TGCGCCAGCACCTCTCAGGGGCAGGGCACTGAAGCTTTCTTT
>few|TRBJ2-7|-|TRBV7-2
CASSLAGRTYEQYF
TGTGCCAGCAGCTTAGCAGGCAGGACCTACGAGCAGTACTTC
>-|TRBJ1-2|TRBD1|TRBV10-2
CASSEQGYGYTF
TGCGCCAGCAGTGAACAGGGGTATGGCTACACCTTC
>-|TRBJ2-5|-|TRBV7-2
CASSLMAGELETQYF
TGTGCCAGCAGCTTAATGGCAGGGGAGTTAGAGACCCAGTACTTC
>-|TRBJ1-2|TRBD1|TRBV7-1
CASSHIILDRVKGYTF
TGTGCCAGCAGCCACATCATCCTGGACAGGGTTAAGGGCTACACCTTC
>-|TRBJ2-4|-|TRBV7-8
CASSSGQKNIQYF
TGTGCCAGCAGCTCAGGACAGAAAAACATTCAGTACTTC
>once|TRBJ2-7|TRBD2|TRBV5-4
CASSLDSQTSGGLYPYEQYF
TGTGCCAGCAGCTTGGATTCCCAAACTAGCGGGGGGCTTTACCCCTACGAGCAGTACTTC
>-|TRBJ2-5|-|TRBV7-9
CASSLSRAGRLQETQYF
TGTGCCAGCAGCTTAAGTCGGGCGGGCCGCCTTCAAGAGACCCAGTACTTC
>-|TRBJ2-3|TRBD1|TRBV7-8
CASSLVTGAVGTQYF
TGTGCCAGCAGCTTAGTGACAGGGGCCGTCGGTACGCAGTATTTT
>-|TRBJ1-1|-|TRBV6-1
CASRINRVGNTEAFF
TGTGCCAGCAGGATTAACAGGGTAGGGAACACTGAAGCTTTCTTT
>-|TRBJ2-5|-|TRBV6-6
CASSYQEETQYF
TGTGCCAGCAGTTACCAGGAAGAGACCCAGTACTTC
>-|TRBJ1-2|-|TRBV5-1
CASSLKGREANYGYTF
TGCGCCAGCAGCTTGAAGGGGAGGGAAGCTAACTATGGCTACACCTTC
>-|TRBJ1-2|TRBD1|TRBV15
CATSSLRQGRYGYTF
TGTGCCACCAGCTCCCTGCGACAGGGACGGTATGGCTACACCTTC
>-|TRBJ1-5|-|TRBV5-1
CASSLSGANQPQHF
TGCGCCAGCAGCTTGTCGGGGGCAAATCAGCCCCAGCATTTT
>-|TRBJ1-1|-|TRBV5-8
CASSWGARGNTEAFF
TGTGCCAGCAGCTGGGGGGCACGGGGGAACACTGAAGCTTTCTTT
>-|TRBJ2-3|TRBD2|TRBV6-6
CASLAGGPTDTQYF
TGTGCCAGCTTAGCGGGGGGGCCCACAGATACGCAGTATTTT
>-|TRBJ1-1|TRBD1|TRBV9
CASSSQGGNTEAFF
TGTGCCAGCAGCTCCCAGGGGGGGAACACTGAAGCTTTCTTT
>-|TRBJ1-5|-|TRBV7-4
CASSQRNKSNDQPQHF
TGTGCCAGCAGCCAGAGGAATAAATCCAACGATCAGCCCCAGCATTTT
>-|TRBJ1-3|-|TRBV7-2
CASSLDPGLGNTIYF
TGTGCCAGCAGCTTAGACCCCGGGCTCGGAAACACCATATATTTT
>-|TRBJ2-1|TRBD1|TRBV6-6
CASSPWDRLDEQFF
TGTGCCAGCAGTCCGTGGGACAGGCTGGATGAGCAGTTCTTC
>once|TRBJ2-7|TRBD1|TRBV6-1
CASSEATGDSYEQYF
TGTGCCAGCAGTGAAGCGACAGGGGATTCCTACGAGCAGTACTTC
>-|TRBJ1-1|-|TRBV6-5
CASSQPPGPEAFF
TGTGCCAGCAGCCAACCCCCTGGGCCTGAAGCTTTCTTT